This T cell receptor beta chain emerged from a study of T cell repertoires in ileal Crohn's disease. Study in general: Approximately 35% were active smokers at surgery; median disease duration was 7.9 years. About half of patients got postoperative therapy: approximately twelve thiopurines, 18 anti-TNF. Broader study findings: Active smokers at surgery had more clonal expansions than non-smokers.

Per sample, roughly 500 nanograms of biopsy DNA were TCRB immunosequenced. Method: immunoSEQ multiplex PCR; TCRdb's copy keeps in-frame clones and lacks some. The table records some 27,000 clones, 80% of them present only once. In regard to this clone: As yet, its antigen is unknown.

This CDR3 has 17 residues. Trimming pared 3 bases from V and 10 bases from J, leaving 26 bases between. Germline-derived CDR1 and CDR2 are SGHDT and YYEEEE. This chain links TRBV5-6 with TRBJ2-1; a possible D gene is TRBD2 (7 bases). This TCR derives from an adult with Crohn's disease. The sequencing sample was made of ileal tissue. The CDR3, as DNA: TGTGCCAGCAGCTGGCTTGGTGGGGGGGGCCGCAAGATGGAGCAGTTCTTC. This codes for CASSWLGGGGRKMEQFF.